Listed below are T cell receptor beta chains from one sample, sequenced in a study of tumor-infiltrating lymphocytes in localized non-small cell lung cancer. Using immunoSEQ multiplex PCR, the repertoire was profiled, and TCRdb retains in-frame clones only, with some absent. The sample lists around 25,000 clones; roughly three fifths were seen once. The sample consisted of lung tumor tissue. Every receptor here comes from a human donor with non-small cell lung cancer. Each CDR3 is given with its conserved first and last residue. The order of the fields is V gene, D gene, CDR3 protein. The D gene is left open where the match is weak.

v_gene: TRBV7-9
d_gene: .
CDR3aa: CASSQQSNTEAFF

v_gene: TRBV19
d_gene: .
CDR3aa: CASQSRRALNEQFF

v_gene: TRBV2
d_gene: .
CDR3aa: CAGAPTQETQYF

v_gene: TRBV5-1
d_gene: .
CDR3aa: CASSLQDSNYGYTF

v_gene: TRBV9
d_gene: .
CDR3aa: CASSVRERGYGYTF

v_gene: TRBV18
d_gene: TRBD1
CDR3aa: CASSSTGGNEQYF

v_gene: TRBV7-3
d_gene: .
CDR3aa: CASSLNGEPLTGGEQFF

v_gene: TRBV28
d_gene: TRBD1
CDR3aa: CASCGGRGATNEKLFF

v_gene: TRBV5-5
d_gene: TRBD2
CDR3aa: CASSLRWTSGRGEQYF

v_gene: TRBV6-8
d_gene: .
CDR3aa: CASGQPQHF

v_gene: TRBV18
d_gene: .
CDR3aa: CASSPSGSTDTQYF

v_gene: TRBV7-9
d_gene: TRBD1
CDR3aa: CASSRPGQSYQETQYF

v_gene: TRBV27
d_gene: .
CDR3aa: CASSFKAGVYDEQYF

v_gene: TRBV15
d_gene: .
CDR3aa: CATSRAAVGRGEQYF

v_gene: TRBV6-6
d_gene: TRBD2
CDR3aa: CASSLYSGRTGELFF

v_gene: TRBV30
d_gene: TRBD1
CDR3aa: CAWSYSDRVRGYTF

v_gene: TRBV2
d_gene: .
CDR3aa: CASSLTVNTEAFF

v_gene: TRBV6-1
d_gene: TRBD1
CDR3aa: CASSRQGGFEGYTF

v_gene: TRBV6-1
d_gene: TRBD1
CDR3aa: CASIRDRESAFF

v_gene: TRBV5-5
d_gene: .
CDR3aa: CASSLSDGYGYTF

v_gene: TRBV5-1
d_gene: TRBD2
CDR3aa: CASSLGTRSGDEQFF

v_gene: TRBV7-6
d_gene: TRBD1
CDR3aa: CASSSDRGYEQYF

v_gene: TRBV6-6
d_gene: .
CDR3aa: CASSYSVNEQFF

v_gene: TRBV6-1
d_gene: TRBD1
CDR3aa: CASSEGDRGPGELFF

v_gene: TRBV27
d_gene: .
CDR3aa: CASSFGAGFLDTQYF

v_gene: TRBV2
d_gene: .
CDR3aa: CASSTQDVGDTEAFF

v_gene: TRBV7-2
d_gene: TRBD1
CDR3aa: CASSLVQAGGYNEQFF

v_gene: TRBV6-1
d_gene: .
CDR3aa: CASSESMGVAEETQYF

v_gene: TRBV7-9
d_gene: .
CDR3aa: CASSRTGAYTF

v_gene: TRBV30
d_gene: .
CDR3aa: CAWSRLGAVKVGTEAFF

v_gene: TRBV21-1
d_gene: .
CDR3aa: CASRETCPSNTGELFF

v_gene: TRBV9
d_gene: TRBD2
CDR3aa: CASSKQTSTPATQYF

v_gene: TRBV11-2
d_gene: .
CDR3aa: CASSRDRSSTDTQYF

v_gene: TRBV6-5
d_gene: .
CDR3aa: CASSYSRGRHNEQFF

v_gene: TRBV5-3
d_gene: TRBD2
CDR3aa: CARSLSRSGRATGELFF

v_gene: TRBV4-2
d_gene: .
CDR3aa: CASSQDSGKGETQYF

v_gene: TRBV2
d_gene: TRBD1
CDR3aa: CASRETGSPEEKLFF

v_gene: TRBV7-6
d_gene: .
CDR3aa: CASSLIGGGTDTQYF

v_gene: TRBV11-1
d_gene: .
CDR3aa: CASSLPSTDTQYF

v_gene: TRBV2
d_gene: .
CDR3aa: CASSPGTLYEQYF

v_gene: TRBV5-5
d_gene: .
CDR3aa: CASSLQGTNYGYTF

v_gene: TRBV11-3
d_gene: .
CDR3aa: CASSLGVTGELFF

v_gene: TRBV18
d_gene: TRBD2
CDR3aa: CASSPLSGAETQYF

v_gene: TRBV6-1
d_gene: .
CDR3aa: CASSEGQYQPQHF